The 24 T cell receptor beta chains below come from one sample, sequenced in a study of beta chain features in type 1 diabetes. Expressed TCRB transcripts were sequenced because the entire RNA isolate underwent reverse transcription. Method: immunoSEQ multiplex PCR; TCRdb's copy keeps in-frame clones and lacks some. The sample lists 300,000 to 400,000 clones, approximately 10% occurring once. The material sequenced was naive CD4+ T cells from blood. All receptors come from a woman aged 25-40 years in good health.

This chain connects TRBV7-2 to TRBJ2-5; 8 bases fit TRBD2. CDR3 length: 16 amino acids. The germline V gene has CDR1 SGHTA and CDR2 FQGNSA. The V segment lost 3 bases and the J segment 2 bases; nucleotides outside the gene matches: 8. CDR3 bases: TGTGCCAGCAGCTTCCTCAGGATAGCGGGGCAAGAGACCCAGTACTTC. Protein: CASSFLRIAGQETQYF.

The V call is TRBV19, the J call TRBJ2-2; unclear D gene. V lost 3 bases, J lost 6 bases, and 14 bases lay in between. This CDR3 spans 15 amino acids. Looked up from germline, CDR1 is LNHDA and CDR2 is SQIVND (reference sequence). In nucleotides, the CDR3 is TGTGCCAGTAGTATCGAGCTCGATGCTTCCGGGGAGCTGTTTTTT. The encoded protein is CASSIELDASGELFF.

The V gene is TRBV28, the J gene TRBJ1-1; 7 positions agree with TRBD1. Germline V CDR1 and CDR2: MDHEN, SYDVKM. Trimming at V came to 5 bases and at J to 4 bases, leaving 10 bases not matched to a gene. The CDR3 covers 15 residues. The chain's CDR3 is CASSLAGTVRTEAFF. CDR3 sequence (DNA): TGTGCCAGCAGTCTCGCCGGGACAGTCCGCACTGAAGCTTTCTTT.

In its sample, this clone was seen a few times. The rearrangement joins TRBV5-6 to TRBJ2-2, with 10 positions matching TRBD2. Germline values: CDR1 SGHDT, CDR2 YYEEEE. V lost 0 bases and J lost 6; bases outside the gene matches: 8. The CDR3 is made up of 17 amino acids. The CDR3 region has the DNA TGTGCCAGCAGCTTGGCCGGGCTAGCGGGAGTGTCCGGGGAGCTGTTTTTT. Amino acids: CASSLAGLAGVSGELFF.

The rearrangement joins TRBV11-1 to TRBJ2-5; 10 positions match TRBD1. From germline, CDR1 is SGHAT and CDR2 FQDESV (reference sequence). The CDR3 length is 15 residues. After removal of 6 bases from V and 4 bases from J, the junction contained 8 bases not matched to a gene. The DNA of the CDR3 is TGTGCCAGCAGGAAAGGGGACAGGGGACTAGAGACCCAGTACTTC. As protein: CASRKGDRGLETQYF.

V gene TRBV9 combines with J gene TRBJ1-2, with D tentatively TRBD1 (5 bases). Germline assignment: CDR1 SGDLS and CDR2 YYNGEE. V was clipped by 1 base and J by 3 bases, with 13 bases between them. This CDR3 is 15 amino acids long. CDR3 amino acids: CASSVIAGPDYGYTF. CDR3 sequence (DNA): TGTGCCAGCAGCGTAATAGCGGGGCCCGACTATGGCTACACCTTC.

There are a few counts of this clone. This rearrangement joins TRBV30 to TRBJ2-4; 7 nucleotides match TRBD2. Germline CDR1 GTSNPN, CDR2 SVGIG (reference sequence). Unmatched junction bases numbered 10, after V lost 1 base and J lost 1 base. This CDR3 has 17 residues. The CDR3 nucleotides are TGTGCCTGGAGTGGGGGCGGCGGGAGTCGTGCCAAAAACATTCAGTACTTC. Its protein is CAWSGGGGSRAKNIQYF.

A remark on this clone: Other DNA sequences in the sample encode the same CDR3. V usage is TRBV7-2 and J usage is TRBJ2-1; D perhaps matches TRBD2 (6 bases). V was trimmed by 1 base and J by 5 bases, leaving 12 bases between them. CDR3 length equals 15 residues. From germline, CDR1 is SGHTA and CDR2 FQGNSA. The CDR3 sequence is CASSLVGLANNEQFF. The CDR3, as DNA: TGTGCCAGCAGCTTAGTAGGTCTAGCGAACAATGAGCAGTTCTTC.

A few counts support this clone. The chain recombines TRBV5-1 with TRBJ2-7; 14 positions match TRBD2. The V gene's germline CDR1 is SGHRS and CDR2 YFSETQ. The ends lost 3 bases at V and 4 bases at J; junction bases unmatched: 3. This CDR3 has 15 residues. Here the CDR3 DNA reads TGCGCCAGCAGCTCGGGACTAGCGGGAGTATACGAGCAGTACTTC. The encoded protein is CASSSGLAGVYEQYF.

This clone has more than one count but fewer than ten. This chain joins TRBV7-3 and TRBJ2-3; D unclear. The germline CDR1 and CDR2 sequences are SGHTA and FQGTGA. The CDR3 covers 14 residues. Trimming cost V 0 bases and J 5 bases, with 9 bases left between them. The CDR3 sequence is CASSLTPVGDTQYF. DNA for the CDR3: TGTGCCAGCAGCTTAACCCCGGTCGGAGATACGCAGTATTTT.

This clone was seen only a few times. The chain uses TRBV5-1 and TRBJ2-1; TRBD2 agrees at 7 bases. The V gene end was trimmed by 6 bases and the J gene end by 5 bases; junction bases not matched to a gene: 14. There are 16 residues in the CDR3. Germline lookup yields CDR1 SGHRS and CDR2 YFSETQ. CDR3 in amino acids: CASTVDGLVYNNEQFF. CDR3 sequence (DNA): TGCGCCAGCACCGTCGACGGACTAGTTTATAACAATGAGCAGTTCTTC.

This clone was counted only a few times. The rearrangement joins TRBV5-4 to TRBJ2-7; tentative D call: TRBD2 (6 bases). Trimming stripped 4 bases from V and 2 bases from J, with 13 bases between. Germline CDR1 and CDR2: SGHNT and YYREEE (reference sequence). This CDR3 has 14 amino acids. The CDR3 bases are TGTGCCAGCAGCCCAGTTTGGGGGGCCTACGAGCAGTACTTC. Translating gives CASSPVWGAYEQYF.

The chain is built from TRBV2 and TRBJ2-3; maybe TRBD1 (5 bases). Germline CDR1 is SNHLY and CDR2 is FYNNEI. V lost 4 bases and J 5 bases, leaving 13 bases between the germline ends. This CDR3 spans 14 amino acids. The CDR3 DNA sequence: TGTGCCAGCAGTGTTTCACAGGTAGTAGATACGCAGTATTTT. Translated, it gives CASSVSQVVDTQYF. The full variable domain, its missing parts supplied by reference TRBV2 and TRBJ2-3, is EPEVTQTPSHQVTQMGQEVILRCVPISNHLYFYWYRQILGQKVEFLVSFYNNEISEKSEIFDDQFSVERPDGSNFTLKIRSTKLEDSAMYFCASSVSQVVDTQYFGPGTRLTVL.

This clone was picked up a small number of times. The chain couples TRBV30 to TRBJ1-1; a possible D gene is TRBD1 (6 bases). The CDR3 loop spans 15 amino acids. The germline V and J ends were trimmed by 1 base and 1 base, with 13 bases remaining between them. Germline V gene lookup returns CDR1 GTSNPN and CDR2 SVGIG (reference sequence). CDR3 in amino acids: CAWSGAQGGNTEAFF. The DNA for the CDR3 is TGTGCCTGGAGTGGAGCCCAAGGGGGGAACACTGAAGCTTTCTTT.

This clone has only a few counts. CDR3 nucleotide sequence: TGTGCCTGGGCGGGACCCCTCCCTGAGCAGTTCTTC. Translation gives CAWAGPLPEQFF. The rearrangement joins TRBV30 to TRBJ2-1; TRBD2 might be the D (6 bases). This CDR3 has 12 amino acids. Per the germline V gene, CDR1 is GTSNPN and CDR2 is SVGIG (reference sequence). V shed 5 bases and J shed 9 bases, with 14 bases lying between them.

V usage is TRBV7-9 and J usage is TRBJ1-1, with D perhaps TRBD1 (6 bases). Trimming cost V 5 bases and J 2 bases, with 12 bases left between them. The CDR3 has 14 amino acids. Looked up from germline, CDR1 is SEHNR and CDR2 is FQNEAQ (reference sequence). CDR3 loop: CASSTQDSNTEAFF. Here the CDR3 DNA reads TGTGCCAGCAGCACCCAGGACAGTAACACTGAAGCTTTCTTT. Full variable domain (remainder filled in from reference TRBV7-9 and TRBJ1-1): DTGVSQNPRHKITKRGQNVTFRCDPISEHNRLYWYRQTLGQGPEFLTYFQNEAQLEKSRLLSDRFSAERPKGSFSTLEIQRTEQGDSAMYLCASSTQDSNTEAFFGQGTRLTVV.

The chain joins TRBV7-9 to TRBJ1-5, with D possibly being TRBD1 (6 bases). Germline V gene data show CDR1 as SEHNR and CDR2 as FQNEAQ (reference sequence). The CDR3 sequence is 15 residues long. Trimming took 4 bases from V and 6 from J, leaving 16 bases between them. CDR3 protein: CASSSQGDGPQPQHF. CDR3 nucleotide sequence: TGTGCCAGCAGCTCACAGGGTGATGGACCTCAGCCCCAGCATTTT. Looking up the rest from reference TRBV7-9 and TRBJ1-5 gives the full variable domain: DTGVSQNPRHKITKRGQNVTFRCDPISEHNRLYWYRQTLGQGPEFLTYFQNEAQLEKSRLLSDRFSAERPKGSFSTLEIQRTEQGDSAMYLCASSSQGDGPQPQHFGDGTRLSIL.

The V call is TRBV28, the J call TRBJ2-5; 8 bases match TRBD2. The length of the CDR3 is 16 residues. J gave up 5 bases and V 6 bases, and 14 bases lay outside the gene matches. Per germline, CDR1 MDHEN and CDR2 SYDVKM. DNA for the CDR3: TGTGCCAGCAGCGACGCGGGAGGCCCCAAGGTGGAGACCCAGTACTTC. This sequence encodes CASSDAGGPKVETQYF.

V is TRBV29-1 and J is TRBJ1-5; D possibly corresponds to TRBD1 (6 bases). CDR3 size: 14 residues. Per germline, CDR1 SQVTM and CDR2 ANQGSEA. The V end lost 7 bases, the J end lost 4 bases, and 17 bases lay between the germline ends. This CDR3 is CSASAGARNQPQHF. In DNA, the CDR3 is TGCAGCGCTAGCGCGGGGGCACGAAATCAGCCCCAGCATTTT. The full variable domain, its missing parts supplied by reference TRBV29-1 and TRBJ1-5, is SAVISQKPSRDICQRGTSLTIQCQVDSQVTMMFWYRQQPGQSLTLIATANQGSEATYESGFVIDKFPISRPNLTFSTLTVSNMSPEDSSIYLCSASAGARNQPQHFGDGTRLSIL.

This clone has a handful of counts. The gene calls are TRBV28 and TRBJ2-3, with TRBD2 matching over 7 bases. The CDR3 extends over 17 amino acids. Trimming removed 2 bases from V and 1 base from J; junction bases left unmatched: 9. CDR1 and CDR2 (germline): MDHEN, SYDVKM. The CDR3 region is CASSLPPWGRGTDTQYF. The CDR3 DNA sequence: TGTGCCAGCAGTTTACCTCCGTGGGGGAGGGGCACAGATACGCAGTATTTT.

Comment on this clone: Other nucleotide sequences from this sample produce the same CDR3. The chain is built from TRBV7-2 and TRBJ2-7; TRBD2 aligns across 9 bases. The germline gives CDR1 SGHTA, CDR2 FQGNSA. The CDR3 extends over 14 amino acids. With 5 bases clipped from V and 0 bases from J, the junction kept 2 bases outside the gene matches. CDR3 sequence (DNA): TGTGCCAGCAGCCTTAGCGGGAGCTCCTACGAGCAGTACTTC. It specifies CASSLSGSSYEQYF. Full variable domain (rest looked up from reference TRBV7-2 and TRBJ2-7): GAGVSQSPSNKVTEKGKDVELRCDPISGHTALYWYRQSLGQGLEFLIYFQGNSAPDKSGLPSDRFSAERTGGSVSTLTIQRTQQEDSAVYLCASSLSGSSYEQYFGPGTRLTVT.

This clone was observed a handful of times. This chain joins TRBV7-2 and TRBJ2-5, with TRBD2 matching over 8 bases. The CDR3 consists of 16 residues. Per the germline V gene, CDR1 is SGHTA and CDR2 is FQGNSA. V lost 1 base, J lost 5 bases, and 9 bases stayed unmatched. The CDR3 DNA reads as TGTGCCAGCAGCTTAGTGGCCGGGGGGGGCAGGGAGACCCAGTACTTC. Translated: CASSLVAGGGRETQYF.

V gene TRBV27 combines with J gene TRBJ2-5; 12 bases map to TRBD1. The V and J ends lost 5 bases and 4 bases, in that order; junction bases with no gene match: 8. The CDR3 contains 16 residues. CDR1 and CDR2 from the germline V gene are MNHEY and SMNVEV (reference sequence). The CDR3 nucleotides are TGTGCCAGCAGTGGGGGACAGGGGGCGCGGGGAGAGACCCAGTACTTC. This gives the protein CASSGGQGARGETQYF.

The chain uses TRBV7-6 and TRBJ1-1, with D maybe TRBD1 (6 bases). The CDR3 has 19 residues. CDR1 and CDR2 from the germline V gene are SGHVS and FNYEAQ. V was clipped by 3 bases and J by 0 bases, with 23 bases between them. CDR3 in amino acids: CASSFSPRDKGLMNTEAFF. The CDR3 DNA reads as TGTGCCAGCAGCTTTTCTCCTCGGGACAAGGGCTTAATGAACACTGAAGCTTTCTTT. Using reference TRBV7-6 and TRBJ1-1 for the parts outside the CDR3, the full variable domain is GAGVSQSPRYKVTKRGQDVALRCDPISGHVSLYWYRQALGQGPEFLTYFNYEAQQDKSGLPNDRFSAERPEGSISTLTIQRTEQRDSAMYRCASSFSPRDKGLMNTEAFFGQGTRLTVV.